This TCR beta chain was sequenced in a study of T cell repertoires in cytomegalovirus infection. Study-level information: It can be stated that public TCR beta signatures indicated CMV infection as well as a matching HLA type. Findings of the study overall: CMV carriers having the relevant HLA were flagged by cumulative public TCR beta family frequency.

In its sample, this clonotype was seen a few times. What it binds is not known. Germline loops: CDR1 MGHRA, CDR2 YSYEKL. The ends were cut back, 1 base at V and 6 bases at J, with 4 bases in the middle. This CDR3 is 12 amino acids long. TCRdb re-derived calls from the reads in MiXCR, one entry per CDR3 protein. The data hold 600,000 to 700,000 distinct CDR3 sequences, with roughly 30% observed a single time. The clonotype was recovered from a human donor in good health (CMV status not recorded). Some clones in this sample may be carry-over from other donors' samples. The specimen was cultured PBMCs, collected from culture after CMV antigen stimulation. The chain combines TRBV4-1 with TRBJ2-1; D gene ambiguous. This CDR3 reads CASSQVFNEQFF. The CDR3 DNA reads as TGCGCCAGCAGCCAAGTCTTCAATGAGCAGTTCTTC.